The entry below gives a single T cell receptor (beta chain) sequence along with its context. This may be a read error, as it is one base from a much larger clone. The sample is drawn from a study of spatial heterogeneity in lung cancer. Turning to the study itself: Within raw reads, each unique TCR and UMI combination appeared on average more than ten times.

Germline V gene sequence: CDR1 SGHVS, CDR2 FNYEAQ. This CDR3 spans 15 amino acids. The sample's time point: sample taken at primary tumor resection. The authors sequenced whole RNA from tumor, nontumor lung or frozen PBMC without sorting. The donor group consisted of under 90 patients who had untreated, early-stage non-small cell lung cancer. Every TCR cDNA molecule carried a tag that served as a unique molecular identifier. MiXCR, applied by TCRdb to the 5' RACE reads, yields one record per CDR3 protein. Of 10,000 to 15,000 distinct CDR3 sequences listed, about a sixth are singletons. The receptor was isolated from a male donor with early-stage non-small cell lung cancer. Sequenced here: PBMCs, sampled at surgery. The chain carries TRBV7-6 and TRBJ1-3; 9 bases map to TRBD1. CDR3 amino acids: CASSLLQGAGNTLYF. In DNA form, the CDR3 reads TGTGCCAGCAGCTTATTACAGGGGGCTGGAAACACCTTATATTTT. The variable domain in full, completed from reference TRBV7-6 and TRBJ1-3, reads GAGVSQSPRYKVTKRGQDVALRCDPISGHVSLYWYRQALGQGPEFLTYFNYEAQQDKSGLPNDRFSAERPEGSISTLTIQRTEQRDSAMYRCASSLLQGAGNTLYFGEGSWLTVV.